Given below is one TCR beta chain in context. These data come from a study of technical replicates of blood from several donors. The germline V gene encodes CDR1 SQVTM and CDR2 ANQGSEA. Deletions cut 3 bases from V and 2 bases from J, with 14 bases between. The CDR3 totals 14 residues. TCRdb's table, derived via immunoSEQ multiplex PCR, lists solely in-frame clones and lacks some. Of around 70,000 clones detected, just under 97% appear once; the ten largest clones hold 0.21%. The clonotype originates from a human donor in good health. The sample comprised T cells isolated from PBMCs. This sequence joins TRBV29-1 and TRBJ2-7; the D gene is possibly TRBD2 (6 bases). As DNA, the CDR3 is TGCAGCGTTGAGGGGGGTGAGGGCCCCTACGAGCAGTACTTC. Amino acids: CSVEGGEGPYEQYF.